This entry features one T cell receptor (beta chain) sequence. The target of this receptor is not known. Within one base of it there is no much larger clone, and no base qualities were kept. These data originate in a study of T cell responses to AZD1222 COVID-19 vaccine (dated by TCRdb to about 2021). For context, the study as a whole: A total of 233 trial participants underwent TCR sequencing, of whom around 210 had received two doses of AZD1222 and about 25 had received two doses of the MenACWY control vaccine. Trial participants were enrolled by age into 18-55, 56-69 and 70-plus year subgroups, with 148, 28 and 57 TCR-sequenced participants respectively.

The CDR3 regions of human TCRbeta chains were analyzed by immunosequencing. Turning to the authors' computational methods: TCRs in the repertoires were matched against a reference library of SARS-CoV-2-specific TCRs that had been generated with the MIRA antigen-specificity platform. Breadth was defined as the fraction of unique TCRs that were SARS-CoV-2-associated. Depth was defined as the fraction of total T cells that were SARS-CoV-2-associated. Each spike-specific TCR was assigned to its reactive spike region and to a CD4 or CD8 class using the MIRA data. Log10-transformed breadth and depth values were compared by one-way ANOVA with Sidak's multiple comparisons tests. The source is immuneACCESS, and TCRdb retained only in-frame sequences with V and J called. Part of the clones is not carried over; for the studies checked, unresolved V genes explain less than half of this, and the remainder is unexplained. That table is the source of V, J and clone size, and D and trimming were worked out from the DNA. The sample table lists 43,000 or so clones, less than 95% of them with a count of one. Together, the top ten hold roughly two fifths of the sample.

Summary of the overall study and its limitations: CD4 TCRs associated with the vaccine covered the entire spike protein, and the dominant responses were in regions 160-218 and 743-854. Only a handful of AZD1222 recipients were SARS-CoV-2 seropositive at baseline, limiting conclusions about previously exposed vaccinees. No day 14 peak-response samples were available, so repertoires were characterized only after the peak T cell response. Participants were mostly white British, with more females than males. The authors suggested clonal diversity may have been underestimated. Reportedly, close to half of the unique spike-specific TCRs recognized epitopes lying outside the regions that are mutated in the B.1.351 and B.1.1.7 variants. The 56-69-year group was small, and its depth increase did not reach significance, likely because of low power. After two AZD1222 doses, spike-specific TCR breadth and depth were significantly higher than at day 0 and than in MenACWY recipients.

Sample time point, as interpreted from the label and publication: about 28 days (+/-7) after the second vaccine dose. AZD1222 recipients given second doses at about 4 weeks or at about 12 weeks were pooled, since spike-specific TCR depth and breadth were not found to differ between the two schedules. The vaccinee samples were drawn from two UK trials, COV001 and COV002, one of which was a single-blind randomized controlled phase 2/3 trial testing AZD1222 (ChAdOx1 nCoV-19) in healthy adults. Trial participant PBMC samples were collected at day 0 and day 28 after the second dose for TCRbeta chain sequencing. The CDR3 holds 16 amino acids from the cysteine to the phenylalanine. Just CDR3 DNA is preserved here, 48 bases in frame from base 1. V ends up 4 bases short and J 4 bases short, with an unmatched junction base count of 6. According to the germline V gene, CDR1 reads SGDLS and CDR2 reads YYNGEE.

Sequencing was performed on peripheral blood, taken 28 days after the second AZD1222 dose. Here the chain combines TRBV9 and TRBJ2-5, with TRBD2 matching 14 junction bases. The sequence was obtained from an adult who received the AZD1222 COVID-19 vaccine. The bases are TGTGCCAGCAGCCGCACCGGGACTAGCGGGGGAGAGACCCAGTACTTC. Its amino acids are CASSRTGTSGGETQYF.